This T cell receptor beta chain was recovered during a study of blood T cell repertoires in COVID-19. This CDR3 region has 13 residues. With 4 bases removed from V and 4 bases from J, the gap between germline ends came to 11 bases. Germline values: CDR1 SGHRS, CDR2 YFSETQ. In the original processing: Cell counts per sample came from amplifying reference gene primers. The table came from immunoSEQ multiplex PCR; TCRdb's copy has only in-frame clones and leaves some out. The V and J calls and the clone size are those of that table, but D and trimming were determined from the DNA. The table shows about 360,000 clones, with less than 90% occurring only once.

V is TRBV5-1 and J is TRBJ1-2, with D tentatively TRBD1 (6 bases). Sequencing input: peripheral blood. The receptor was isolated from a woman aged 60-70 years with COVID-19, enrolled during active disease. CDR3 sequence reads: CASSPDRPYGYTF. In DNA form, the CDR3 reads TGCGCCAGCAGCCCCGACAGGCCCTATGGCTACACCTTC.